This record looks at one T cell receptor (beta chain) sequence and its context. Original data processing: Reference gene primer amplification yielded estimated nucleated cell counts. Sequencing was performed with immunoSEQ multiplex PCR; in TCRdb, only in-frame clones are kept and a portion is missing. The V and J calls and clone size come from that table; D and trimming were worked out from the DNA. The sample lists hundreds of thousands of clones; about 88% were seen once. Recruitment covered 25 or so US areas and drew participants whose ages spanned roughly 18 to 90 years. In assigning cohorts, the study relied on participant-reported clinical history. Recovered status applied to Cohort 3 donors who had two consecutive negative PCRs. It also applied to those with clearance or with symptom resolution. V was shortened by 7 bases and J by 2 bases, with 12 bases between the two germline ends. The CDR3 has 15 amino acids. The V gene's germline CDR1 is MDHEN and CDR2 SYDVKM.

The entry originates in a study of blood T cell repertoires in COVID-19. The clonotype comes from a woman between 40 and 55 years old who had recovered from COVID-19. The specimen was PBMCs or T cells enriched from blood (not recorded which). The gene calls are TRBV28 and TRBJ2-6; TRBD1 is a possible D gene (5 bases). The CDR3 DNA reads TGTGCCAGCACCCAGCCAGGGACTGGGGCCAACGTCCTGACTTTC. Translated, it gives CASTQPGTGANVLTF.